These T cell receptor beta chains were read from a single sample in a study of control samples from healthy donors and cancer patients. The data were produced by immunoSEQ multiplex PCR, yet TCRdb's version contains in-frame clones alone and is incomplete. The repertoire includes around 140,000 clones, around 90% of them detected once, and about 3% sits in the top ten. The sequenced sample was blood. These receptors originate from a man aged 25 to 40 in good health. Both conserved end residues are part of each CDR3. The order of the fields is clone size, J gene, V gene, D gene, CDR3 protein, CDR3 DNA. The D gene is left open where the match is weak. Only part of the rows carry a size: once, few, many, or a class if the clone is expanded.

abundance: NA; j_gene: TRBJ2-4; v_gene: TRBV30; d_gene: TRBD2; CDR3aa: CAWRGTSGGVFAKNIQYF; CDR3nt: TGTGCCTGGAGAGGGACTAGCGGGGGGGTGTTTGCCAAAAACATTCAGTACTTC
abundance: NA; j_gene: TRBJ2-2; v_gene: TRBV4-1; d_gene: NA; CDR3aa: CASSTLSSVAGELFF; CDR3nt: TGCGCCAGCAGCACCCTTTCCAGCGTCGCCGGGGAGCTGTTTTTT
abundance: NA; j_gene: TRBJ2-3; v_gene: TRBV20-1; d_gene: NA; CDR3aa: CSASHEWDTDTQYF; CDR3nt: TGCAGTGCTAGTCACGAATGGGACACAGATACGCAGTATTTT
abundance: once; j_gene: TRBJ1-4; v_gene: TRBV15; d_gene: NA; CDR3aa: CATKGATNEKLFF; CDR3nt: TGTGCCACCAAGGGGGCAACTAATGAAAAACTGTTTTTT
abundance: NA; j_gene: TRBJ2-1; v_gene: TRBV27; d_gene: TRBD2; CDR3aa: CASSLYPGGNYNEQFF; CDR3nt: TGTGCCAGCAGTTTATATCCGGGGGGGAATTACAATGAGCAGTTCTTC
abundance: NA; j_gene: TRBJ2-2; v_gene: TRBV7-2; d_gene: NA; CDR3aa: CASSFGTTGELFF; CDR3nt: TGTGCCAGCAGCTTTGGGACCACCGGGGAGCTGTTTTTT
abundance: NA; j_gene: TRBJ1-4; v_gene: TRBV18; d_gene: NA; CDR3aa: CASSLGAGRAELFF; CDR3nt: TGTGCCAGCTCACTCGGCGCAGGGAGAGCTGAACTGTTTTTT
abundance: NA; j_gene: TRBJ1-2; v_gene: TRBV5-4; d_gene: NA; CDR3aa: CASSLGLGYTF; CDR3nt: TGTGCCAGCAGCTTGGGGTTAGGCTACACCTTC
abundance: NA; j_gene: TRBJ2-1; v_gene: TRBV7-7; d_gene: TRBD2; CDR3aa: CASSSSGGAFNEQFF; CDR3nt: TGTGCCAGCAGCTCCAGCGGGGGGGCGTTCAATGAGCAGTTCTTC
abundance: NA; j_gene: TRBJ2-2; v_gene: TRBV20-1; d_gene: TRBD1; CDR3aa: CSASSDRGRLTTGELFF; CDR3nt: TGCAGTGCTAGTTCCGACAGGGGGCGGCTAACGACCGGAGAGCTGTTTTTT
abundance: NA; j_gene: TRBJ2-1; v_gene: TRBV5-1; d_gene: TRBD1; CDR3aa: CASGDRDSDYNEQFF; CDR3nt: TGCGCCAGCGGGGATCGGGACAGCGACTACAATGAGCAGTTCTTC
abundance: NA; j_gene: TRBJ1-1; v_gene: TRBV19; d_gene: NA; CDR3aa: CASSIGERGFTEAFF; CDR3nt: TGTGCCAGTAGTATAGGGGAAAGGGGGTTCACTGAAGCTTTCTTT
abundance: NA; j_gene: TRBJ2-3; v_gene: TRBV13; d_gene: TRBD1; CDR3aa: CASSPGTGATDTQYF; CDR3nt: TGTGCCAGCAGCCCCGGGACAGGCGCCACAGATACGCAGTATTTT
abundance: NA; j_gene: TRBJ2-2; v_gene: TRBV11-2; d_gene: NA; CDR3aa: CASSYVRAGELFF; CDR3nt: TGTGCCAGCAGCTATGTAAGAGCCGGGGAGCTGTTTTTT
abundance: few; j_gene: TRBJ1-3; v_gene: TRBV3-1/TRBV3-2; d_gene: NA; CDR3aa: CASSQGGFNTIYF; CDR3nt: TGTGCCAGCAGCCAAGGGGGGTTTAACACCATATATTTT
abundance: NA; j_gene: TRBJ2-3; v_gene: TRBV9; d_gene: NA; CDR3aa: CASSVDDSTDTQYF; CDR3nt: TGTGCCAGCAGCGTAGATGACAGCACAGATACGCAGTATTTT
abundance: once; j_gene: TRBJ2-2; v_gene: TRBV6-5; d_gene: NA; CDR3aa: CASRKRDTGELFF; CDR3nt: TGTGCCAGCCGCAAGCGCGACACCGGGGAGCTGTTTTTT
abundance: NA; j_gene: TRBJ2-7; v_gene: TRBV28; d_gene: TRBD2; CDR3aa: CASSALGRGGSYEQYF; CDR3nt: TGTGCCAGCAGCGCTTTGGGGCGGGGGGGCTCCTACGAGCAGTACTTC
abundance: NA; j_gene: TRBJ2-3; v_gene: TRBV14; d_gene: TRBD1; CDR3aa: CASSQDWDSSTDTQYF; CDR3nt: TGTGCCAGCAGCCAAGATTGGGACAGTAGCACAGATACGCAGTATTTT
abundance: NA; j_gene: TRBJ2-7; v_gene: TRBV7-3; d_gene: NA; CDR3aa: CASSSSGGVGEQYF; CDR3nt: TGTGCCAGCAGCTCTTCAGGGGGGGTAGGCGAGCAGTACTTC
abundance: NA; j_gene: TRBJ2-1; v_gene: TRBV18; d_gene: TRBD2; CDR3aa: CASSRGGDYNEQFF; CDR3nt: TGTGCCAGCTCACGCGGGGGGGATTACAATGAGCAGTTCTTC
abundance: NA; j_gene: TRBJ2-3; v_gene: TRBV27; d_gene: TRBD2; CDR3aa: CASSFPGVAGGSDTQYF; CDR3nt: TGTGCCAGCAGTTTCCCCGGGGTAGCGGGGGGTTCAGATACGCAGTATTTT
abundance: NA; j_gene: TRBJ1-1; v_gene: TRBV6-5; d_gene: NA; CDR3aa: CASSSQGFPEAFF; CDR3nt: TGTGCCAGCAGTTCACAGGGTTTCCCTGAAGCTTTCTTT
abundance: NA; j_gene: TRBJ1-2; v_gene: TRBV28; d_gene: NA; CDR3aa: CASSYGQGHYGYTF; CDR3nt: TGTGCCAGCAGTTACGGCCAGGGTCACTATGGCTACACCTTC
abundance: NA; j_gene: TRBJ2-1; v_gene: TRBV6-5; d_gene: NA; CDR3aa: CASRTDYNEQFF; CDR3nt: TGTGCCAGCAGGACAGACTACAATGAGCAGTTCTTC
abundance: NA; j_gene: TRBJ1-1; v_gene: TRBV7-9; d_gene: NA; CDR3aa: CASSSSFPGGDTEAFF; CDR3nt: TGTGCCAGCAGCTCTAGTTTCCCGGGAGGAGACACTGAAGCTTTCTTT
abundance: NA; j_gene: TRBJ1-6; v_gene: TRBV14; d_gene: TRBD1; CDR3aa: CASSLQDRGYSPLHF; CDR3nt: TGTGCCAGCAGCCTCCAGGACAGGGGATATTCACCCCTCCACTTT
abundance: NA; j_gene: TRBJ1-3; v_gene: TRBV7-8; d_gene: NA; CDR3aa: CASSLEWRGNTIYF; CDR3nt: TGTGCCAGCAGCTTGGAGTGGAGAGGAAACACCATATATTTT
abundance: NA; j_gene: TRBJ2-7; v_gene: TRBV19; d_gene: NA; CDR3aa: CASSRGHPFYEQYF; CDR3nt: TGTGCCAGTAGTAGAGGGCACCCTTTCTACGAGCAGTACTTC
abundance: few; j_gene: TRBJ1-5; v_gene: TRBV28; d_gene: TRBD1; CDR3aa: CASSQGQGPFNQPQHF; CDR3nt: TGTGCCAGCAGTCAAGGACAGGGGCCTTTCAATCAGCCCCAGCATTTT
abundance: NA; j_gene: TRBJ1-2; v_gene: TRBV6-5; d_gene: NA; CDR3aa: CASSYAGAPGGYTF; CDR3nt: TGTGCCAGCAGTTACGCGGGGGCTCCTGGTGGCTACACCTTC
abundance: NA; j_gene: TRBJ2-1; v_gene: TRBV13; d_gene: NA; CDR3aa: CASSINNRVNEQFF; CDR3nt: TGTGCCAGCAGCATAAACAACAGGGTCAATGAGCAGTTCTTC
abundance: NA; j_gene: TRBJ2-1; v_gene: TRBV6-5; d_gene: NA; CDR3aa: CASSDGPYNEQFF; CDR3nt: TGTGCCAGCAGCGACGGTCCCTACAATGAGCAGTTCTTC
abundance: once; j_gene: TRBJ1-1; v_gene: TRBV6-2/TRBV6-3; d_gene: TRBD1; CDR3aa: CASSTWTGVGTEAFF; CDR3nt: TGTGCCAGCAGTACGTGGACAGGGGTGGGCACTGAAGCTTTCTTT
abundance: NA; j_gene: TRBJ1-1; v_gene: TRBV27; d_gene: NA; CDR3aa: CASSYTGRTEAFF; CDR3nt: TGTGCCAGCAGTTATACAGGGCGGACTGAAGCTTTCTTT
abundance: NA; j_gene: TRBJ1-5; v_gene: TRBV3-1/TRBV3-2; d_gene: NA; CDR3aa: CASSQVAGDSNQPQHF; CDR3nt: TGTGCCAGCAGCCAAGTGGCAGGGGATAGCAATCAGCCCCAGCATTTT
abundance: NA; j_gene: TRBJ1-3; v_gene: TRBV6-7; d_gene: NA; CDR3aa: CASRVRGNTIYF; CDR3nt: TGTGCCAGCAGGGTACGGGGAAACACCATATATTTT
abundance: NA; j_gene: TRBJ1-4; v_gene: TRBV7-9; d_gene: NA; CDR3aa: CASRGRETLEKLFF; CDR3nt: TGTGCCAGCAGGGGACGGGAGACCCTTGAAAAACTGTTTTTT
abundance: NA; j_gene: TRBJ1-1; v_gene: TRBV3-1/TRBV3-2; d_gene: NA; CDR3aa: CASSHGWNTEAFF; CDR3nt: TGTGCCAGCAGCCATGGTTGGAACACTGAAGCTTTCTTT
abundance: NA; j_gene: TRBJ1-1; v_gene: TRBV29-1; d_gene: NA; CDR3aa: CSTSGTPNTEAFF; CDR3nt: TGCAGCACCTCCGGGACCCCGAACACTGAAGCTTTCTTT
abundance: NA; j_gene: TRBJ1-2; v_gene: TRBV10-3; d_gene: NA; CDR3aa: CAINTGNYGYTF; CDR3nt: TGTGCCATCAATACAGGGAACTATGGCTACACCTTC
abundance: once; j_gene: TRBJ1-1; v_gene: TRBV5-1; d_gene: NA; CDR3aa: CASSSEGIPLNTEAFF; CDR3nt: TGCGCCAGCAGCTCGGAAGGGATCCCTTTAAATACTGAAGCTTTCTTT
abundance: NA; j_gene: TRBJ2-3; v_gene: TRBV18; d_gene: TRBD2; CDR3aa: CASSPEFRGGRGTQYF; CDR3nt: TGTGCCAGCTCACCAGAGTTCCGGGGGGGCCGGGGTACGCAGTATTTT
abundance: NA; j_gene: TRBJ2-3; v_gene: TRBV12-3/TRBV12-4; d_gene: NA; CDR3aa: CASTGSTAYTQYF; CDR3nt: TGTGCCAGCACGGGCTCCACAGCTTATACGCAGTATTTT
abundance: NA; j_gene: TRBJ1-5; v_gene: TRBV29-1; d_gene: NA; CDR3aa: CSVRTDNQPQHF; CDR3nt: TGCAGCGTGAGGACAGACAATCAGCCCCAGCATTTT
abundance: NA; j_gene: TRBJ2-7; v_gene: TRBV29-1; d_gene: NA; CDR3aa: CSVDRGGYEQYF; CDR3nt: TGCAGCGTTGATCGTGGGGGATACGAGCAGTACTTC
abundance: NA; j_gene: TRBJ1-2; v_gene: TRBV7-2; d_gene: NA; CDR3aa: CASSLVFPGRQDTF; CDR3nt: TGTGCCAGCAGCTTAGTGTTCCCGGGGCGTCAGGACACCTTC
abundance: once; j_gene: TRBJ2-1; v_gene: TRBV11-2; d_gene: NA; CDR3aa: CASSFLYNEQFF; CDR3nt: TGTGCCAGCAGCTTCCTGTACAATGAGCAGTTCTTC
abundance: NA; j_gene: TRBJ1-1; v_gene: TRBV5-3; d_gene: TRBD1; CDR3aa: CARSIVGFRQGNTEAFF; CDR3nt: TGTGCCAGAAGCATTGTGGGATTTCGACAGGGGAACACTGAAGCTTTCTTT
abundance: once; j_gene: TRBJ2-2; v_gene: TRBV11-3; d_gene: TRBD2; CDR3aa: CASSPSGTSHGELFF; CDR3nt: TGTGCCAGCAGCCCATCCGGGACTAGCCACGGGGAGCTGTTTTTT
abundance: few; j_gene: TRBJ2-1; v_gene: TRBV12-3/TRBV12-4; d_gene: TRBD2; CDR3aa: CASTEASGGMQFF; CDR3nt: TGTGCCAGCACCGAGGCTAGCGGGGGGATGCAGTTCTTC
abundance: NA; j_gene: TRBJ1-2; v_gene: TRBV2; d_gene: NA; CDR3aa: CASSDTPGSDYTF; CDR3nt: TGTGCCAGCAGTGATACGCCAGGGTCAGACTACACCTTC
abundance: NA; j_gene: TRBJ2-3; v_gene: TRBV7-9; d_gene: TRBD2; CDR3aa: CASSLAGLAGGDTQYF; CDR3nt: TGTGCCAGCAGCTTAGCCGGGCTAGCGGGGGGAGATACGCAGTATTTT
abundance: NA; j_gene: TRBJ1-1; v_gene: TRBV7-8; d_gene: NA; CDR3aa: CASSLTGTNTEAFF; CDR3nt: TGTGCCAGCAGCTTAACAGGGACGAACACTGAAGCTTTCTTT
abundance: NA; j_gene: TRBJ2-3; v_gene: TRBV21-1; d_gene: NA; CDR3aa: CASSKLSSGGSSTDTQYF; CDR3nt: TGTGCCAGCAGCAAATTAAGCAGCGGGGGGTCTAGCACAGATACGCAGTATTTT